A single T cell receptor (beta chain) is shown here with its context. These data come from a study of blood T cell repertoires in COVID-19. Germline CDR1 is MNHEY and CDR2 is SVGAGI. The junction had 9 bases not matched to a gene; V was cut back by 6 bases and J by 8 bases. CDR3 length: 14 amino acids. Profiling relied on immunoSEQ multiplex PCR, and the TCRdb table lists in-frame clones only, not all of them. The sample has about 120,000 clones, around three quarters seen once; the top ten hold approximately 4.2%. The sequencing input was peripheral blood. This sequence joins TRBV6-5 and TRBJ2-2; 7 nucleotides agree with TRBD1. This sequence was found in a woman of 80 years or more with acute or convalescent COVID-19. CDR3 protein: CASSPDRDRGELFF. The CDR3 DNA reads TGTGCCAGCAGCCCAGACAGGGATAGGGGGGAGCTGTTTTTT.